This T cell receptor beta chain was captured in a study of cytomegalovirus exposure and HLA in healthy donors. General study points: Altogether, 150 to 200 TCR beta chains were recorded as cytomegalovirus-associated.

This clone was counted once. Its specificity is unknown. The CDR3 is 13 amino acids. With 1 base removed from V and 2 bases from J, the gap between germline ends came to 5 bases. CDR1 SNHLY and CDR2 FYNNEI come from the germline V gene. Measured with immunoSEQ multiplex PCR; TCRdb has only the in-frame clones, and not every one. The table includes approximately 150,000 clones, 70% to 90% detected once. The donors were members of the approximately 130-subject validation cohort (separate from the roughly 670-subject first cohort). V usage is TRBV2 and J usage is TRBJ2-5; D is unclear. The TCR was taken from a woman under 30 in good health and CMV-seropositive. Sequencing used PBMCs. CDR3 nucleotide sequence: TGTGCCAGCAGTGAAGACTGGCAAGAGACCCAGTACTTC. Its translation: CASSEDWQETQYF.